This entry is about one TCR beta chain. Its antigen is unidentified. Trimming shortened V by 0 bases and J by 0 bases, and 4 bases separated the two germline ends. Per the germline V gene, CDR1 is SGHNT and CDR2 is YYREEE (reference sequence). The CDR3 spans 15 residues. The record originates from a study of radiotherapy plus CTLA-4 blockade in lung cancer. General study findings and limits: Early clone dynamics of blood T cells, plus interferon-beta, reportedly predicted response best.

The data were produced by immunoSEQ multiplex PCR, yet TCRdb's version contains in-frame clones alone and is incomplete. The sample has tens of thousands of clones, about 88% seen once. Focal radiation with ipilimumab CTLA-4 blockade was given to patients with chemo-refractory metastatic non-small-cell lung cancer. This specimen was peripheral blood, taken from a patient treated with radiotherapy plus ipilimumab. The source is a human donor with non-small cell lung cancer whose response to radiotherapy plus ipilimumab could not be evaluated. The chain recombines TRBV5-4 with TRBJ2-6; D not resolved. The CDR3 here is CASSLDNSGANVLTF. The CDR3 bases are TGTGCCAGCAGCTTGGACAACTCTGGGGCCAACGTCCTGACTTTC.